The 26 T cell receptor beta chains presented below share a single source sample, sequenced in a study of chemoradiotherapy in HPV16-positive cancers. The table came from immunoSEQ multiplex PCR; TCRdb's copy has only in-frame clones and leaves some out. The sample shows over 15,000 clones, roughly 82% of them seen only once. Here the sequenced sample was blood, taken from a patient who underwent chemoradiotherapy. Source of these receptors: a human donor with HPV-associated anogenital cancer.

V is TRBV19 and J is TRBJ1-3; no reliable D call. Germline CDR1 LNHDA, CDR2 SQIVND (reference sequence). Deletions cut 3 bases from V and 0 bases from J, with 12 bases between. The CDR3 length is 16 residues. CDR3 nucleotide sequence: TGTGCCAGTAGTATCGGGCCGATGGGCTCTGGAAACACCATATATTTT. This gives the protein CASSIGPMGSGNTIYF.

V gene TRBV28 combines with J gene TRBJ1-2, with a tentative D call TRBD1 (6 bases). V dropped 5 bases and J dropped 8 bases, with 12 bases sitting between them. This CDR3 spans 12 amino acids. From germline, CDR1 is MDHEN and CDR2 SYDVKM. This CDR3 reads CASSGGRVGYTF. Written as DNA, the CDR3 is TGTGCCAGCAGTGGGGGCAGGGTCGGCTACACCTTC.

The CDR3 bases are TGTGCCAGTAGTATAGGGACAGGGCACTCTGGAAACACCATATATTTT. Protein product: CASSIGTGHSGNTIYF. The chain carries TRBV19 and TRBJ1-3; TRBD1 aligns across 8 bases. Germline-derived CDR1 and CDR2 are LNHDA and SQIVND (reference sequence). This CDR3 has 16 residues. V trimming: 1 base; J trimming: 0 bases; junction bases outside the gene matches: 2. Complete variable domain (other parts from reference TRBV19 and TRBJ1-3): DGGITQSPKYLFRKEGQNVTLSCEQNLNHDAMYWYRQDPGQGLRLIYYSQIVNDFQKGDIAEGYSVSREKKESFPLTVTSAQKNPTAFYLCASSIGTGHSGNTIYFGEGSWLTVV.

The V call is TRBV5-5, the J call TRBJ2-1; 9 bases align to TRBD1. V lost 4 bases, J lost 2 bases, and 10 bases stayed unmatched. Germline CDR1 and CDR2: SGHKS and YYEKEE (reference sequence). The CDR3 length is 17 residues. CDR3 coding DNA: TGTGCCAGCAGCCCGAGGCGGACAGGGGATACCTACAATGAGCAGTTCTTC. Its protein product is CASSPRRTGDTYNEQFF.

The chain recombines TRBV19 with TRBJ2-1; D uncertain. The length of the CDR3 is 13 residues. Germline V gene data show CDR1 as LNHDA and CDR2 as SQIVND (reference sequence). V lost 7 bases, J lost 6 bases, and 13 bases lay in between. The CDR3 sequence is CASNGSPGNEQFF. CDR3 DNA: TGTGCCAGTAACGGTTCCCCTGGCAATGAGCAGTTCTTC.

The chain uses TRBV6-1 and TRBJ2-7, with 8 bases matching TRBD1. Germline CDR1 and CDR2: MNHNS and SASEGT. V shed 0 bases, J shed 7 bases, and the junction held 8 bases outside the gene matches. This CDR3 spans 15 amino acids. The CDR3 DNA follows: TGTGCCAGCAGTGAAGCTCCCGACAGGGGTAGAGAGCAGTACTTC. Its translation: CASSEAPDRGREQYF.

The chain combines TRBV20-1 with TRBJ2-7; 7 bases map to TRBD1. The CDR3 sequence is 11 residues long. Germline V lookup: CDR1 DFQATT, CDR2 SNEGSKA (reference sequence). CDR3 sequence reads: CRGQYIDEQYF. In DNA form, the CDR3 reads TGCCGGGGACAGTACATTGACGAGCAGTACTTC.

The rearrangement uses TRBV7-9 and TRBJ1-1; D is unresolved. Per the germline V gene, CDR1 is SEHNR and CDR2 is FQNEAQ (reference sequence). Trimming removed 3 bases from V and 0 bases from J, with 14 bases in between. This CDR3 is 16 amino acids long. For the CDR3, the DNA is TGTGCCAGCAGCTTTTATCCCGGAAACATGAACACTGAAGCTTTCTTT. Protein sequence: CASSFYPGNMNTEAFF. Supplemented by reference TRBV7-9 and TRBJ1-1, the full variable domain reads DTGVSQNPRHKITKRGQNVTFRCDPISEHNRLYWYRQTLGQGPEFLTYFQNEAQLEKSRLLSDRFSAERPKGSFSTLEIQRTEQGDSAMYLCASSFYPGNMNTEAFFGQGTRLTVV.

This clone appeared a few times. This chain links TRBV7-8 with TRBJ2-7, with D perhaps matching TRBD1 (5 bases). Germline loops: CDR1 SGHVS, CDR2 FQNEAQ. V was cut by 5 bases and J by 1 base, with 12 bases left in between. The CDR3 is made up of 14 amino acids. The CDR3 region has the DNA TGTGCCAGCAGCGGAGAAGACAGATCCTACGAGCAGTACTTC. This encodes CASSGEDRSYEQYF.

The chain joins TRBV2 to TRBJ2-7, with unresolved D. The CDR3 contains 12 residues. The ends were cut back, 4 bases at V and 6 bases at J, with 10 bases in the middle. From germline, CDR1 is SNHLY and CDR2 FYNNEI. The CDR3 loop reads CASSAWEGEQYF. As DNA, the CDR3 is TGTGCCAGCAGTGCGTGGGAAGGCGAGCAGTACTTC. The full variable domain, with the rest looked up from reference TRBV2 and TRBJ2-7, is EPEVTQTPSHQVTQMGQEVILRCVPISNHLYFYWYRQILGQKVEFLVSFYNNEISEKSEIFDDQFSVERPDGSNFTLKIRSTKLEDSAMYFCASSAWEGEQYFGPGTRLTVT.

V and J are TRBV7-6 and TRBJ2-5, with D possibly being TRBD1 (6 bases). V was trimmed by 4 bases and J by 0 bases, leaving 15 bases between them. The germline gives CDR1 SGHVS, CDR2 FNYEAQ. This CDR3 has 16 residues. The CDR3 sequence: CASSSGRRTDQETQYF. CDR3 bases: TGTGCCAGCAGCTCGGGACGTCGGACAGACCAAGAGACCCAGTACTTC.

Comment on this clone: Sequence at one end of the junction differs from germline and may be a read error. The rearrangement links TRBV2 to TRBJ2-7; D is unclear. Looked up from germline, CDR1 is SNHLY and CDR2 is FYNNEI. This CDR3 is 12 amino acids long. The CDR3 DNA reads as TGTGCCAGCAGGGAAGGGCCCTACGAGCAGTACTTC. This gives the protein CASREGPYEQYF.

The chain employs TRBV19 and TRBJ2-3, with TRBD1 as a possible D gene (5 bases). Germline assignment: CDR1 LNHDA and CDR2 SQIVND (reference sequence). The CDR3 contains 13 residues. Deletions cut 3 bases from V and 3 bases from J, with 7 bases between. The CDR3 is CASSMRQTDTQYF. DNA of the CDR3: TGTGCCAGTAGTATGAGACAGACAGATACGCAGTATTTT.

The rearrangement links TRBV4-1 to TRBJ2-7; 9 bases map to TRBD1. The germline gives CDR1 MGHRA, CDR2 YSYEKL. The CDR3 has 16 amino acids. Trimming took 0 bases from V and 0 from J; bases not matched to a gene: 3. The CDR3 nucleotides are TGCGCCAGCAGCCAAGACCGGGACAGGGCCTCCTACGAGCAGTACTTC. Its translation: CASSQDRDRASYEQYF.

The genes are TRBV5-6 and TRBJ1-1; maybe TRBD1 (5 bases). Germline V gene lookup returns CDR1 SGHDT and CDR2 YYEEEE. Trimming shortened V by 1 base and J by 0 bases, and 13 bases separated the two germline ends. The CDR3 is 16 residues long. The CDR3 loop is CASSLLDSKMNTEAFF. In DNA, the CDR3 is TGTGCCAGCAGCTTGTTAGACAGCAAGATGAACACTGAAGCTTTCTTT.

The gene calls are TRBV5-1 and TRBJ1-6, with 8 nucleotides matching TRBD1. With V trimmed by 3 bases and J by 4 bases, 9 bases remained unmatched. This CDR3 contains 17 residues. Germline values: CDR1 SGHRS, CDR2 YFSETQ. As DNA, the CDR3 is TGCGCCAGCAGCTACCCCGAGGGACAGGATTATAATTCACCCCTCCACTTT. Translating gives CASSYPEGQDYNSPLHF.

The chain joins TRBV19 to TRBJ1-1, with a tentative D call TRBD1 (6 bases). Trimming took 0 bases from V and 12 from J, leaving 17 bases between them. CDR1 is LNHDA and CDR2 is SQIVND in the germline V gene (reference sequence). This CDR3 has 14 amino acids. CDR3 in amino acids: CASSIEGIGGTTFF. DNA of the CDR3: TGTGCCAGTAGTATAGAGGGGATAGGAGGGACAACTTTCTTT.

The V call is TRBV6-4, the J call TRBJ2-3; D gene uncertain. Germline V CDR1 and CDR2: MRHNA, SNTAGT. V lost 0 bases and J lost 2, with 9 bases in between. CDR3 length equals 15 residues. CDR3 sequence (DNA): TGTGCCAGCAGTGACTCCGGCGAATTCACAGATACGCAGTATTTT. This gives the protein CASSDSGEFTDTQYF.

This clone is categorized as large. As DNA, the CDR3 is TGTGCCAGCAGCTGGGGGGCAGGGTCTAACTATGGCTACACCTTC. Translation gives CASSWGAGSNYGYTF. The chain carries TRBV7-2 and TRBJ1-2; perhaps TRBD1 as D (6 bases). The CDR3 loop spans 15 amino acids. The germline gives CDR1 SGHTA, CDR2 FQGNSA. Deletions cut 4 bases from V and 0 bases from J, with 12 bases between.

This chain joins TRBV7-2 and TRBJ2-2; D is undetermined. The CDR3 totals 13 residues. Germline V CDR1 and CDR2: SGHTA, FQGNSA. V was cut by 5 bases and J by 4 bases, with 8 bases left in between. The CDR3 is CASSALITGELFF. The CDR3 DNA sequence: TGTGCCAGCAGCGCTTTAATCACCGGGGAGCTGTTTTTT.

The V and J genes are TRBV7-9 and TRBJ1-1; 7 bases line up with TRBD1. Trimming removed 5 bases from V and 2 bases from J; junction bases left unmatched: 14. Germline assignment: CDR1 SEHNR and CDR2 FQNEAQ (reference sequence). This CDR3 has 17 residues. The CDR3 region has the DNA TGTGCCAGCAGCGACGGACAGGAAAGAGGAATTAACACTGAAGCTTTCTTT. It yields the protein CASSDGQERGINTEAFF.

This sequence joins TRBV28 and TRBJ1-2; 7 positions match TRBD1. This CDR3 spans 15 amino acids. The V segment lost 5 bases and the J segment 5 bases; nucleotides outside the gene matches: 11. Germline-derived CDR1 and CDR2 are MDHEN and SYDVKM. Here the CDR3 reads CASSTIQGLGYGYTF. CDR3 in DNA: TGTGCCAGCAGTACCATACAGGGGTTGGGTTATGGCTACACCTTC.

This clone is categorized as medium-sized. V is TRBV6-4 and J is TRBJ1-2; D gene ambiguous. This CDR3 comprises 13 residues. Trimming removed 2 bases at V and 8 bases at J, with 12 bases between. From germline, CDR1 is MRHNA and CDR2 SNTAGT. Here the CDR3 DNA reads TGTGCCAGCAGTGACGGGCTCCGCGGGGGCTACACCTTC. Protein: CASSDGLRGGYTF.

The chain uses TRBV19 and TRBJ2-3; 12 bases agree with TRBD1. This CDR3 has 15 amino acids. Germline lookup yields CDR1 LNHDA and CDR2 SQIVND (reference sequence). The V and J ends lost 7 bases and 4 bases, in that order; junction bases with no gene match: 6. Written as DNA, the CDR3 is TGTGCCAGTACCCGGGACAGGGGGCGCCCAGATACGCAGTATTTT. Translation gives CASTRDRGRPDTQYF.

The chain employs TRBV7-2 and TRBJ1-1, with 8 nucleotides matching TRBD1. The CDR3 extends over 14 amino acids. The V segment lost 4 bases and the J segment 3 bases; nucleotides outside the gene matches: 4. Germline CDR1 reads SGHTA; CDR2 reads FQGNSA. DNA of the CDR3: TGTGCCAGCAGCTCAGGGGGCCCGGACACTGAAGCTTTCTTT. It translates to CASSSGGPDTEAFF.

The CDR3 sequence: CASSIDRDTEAFF. CDR3 nucleotides: TGTGCCAGTAGTATAGATCGGGACACTGAAGCTTTCTTT. The V and J genes are TRBV19 and TRBJ1-1; unclear D gene. The CDR3 has 13 amino acids. The V and J ends lost 0 bases and 3 bases respectively, with 5 bases between them. The V gene's germline CDR1 is LNHDA and CDR2 SQIVND (reference sequence).